The 10 T cell receptor beta chains reported below all come from one sample, sequenced in a study of T cell responses to AZD1222 COVID-19 vaccine. Only in-frame clones appear in the TCRdb table, and some are missing; sequencing was by immunoSEQ multiplex PCR. The sample includes around 140,000 clones, 85% to 95% seen only once; the top ten take around 12%. The starting material was peripheral blood, obtained after recovery from COVID-19. The receptor set was obtained from an adult who had recovered from COVID-19.

V is TRBV14 and J is TRBJ2-7; D tentatively fits TRBD1 or TRBD2 (5 bases each). Germline loops: CDR1 SGHDN, CDR2 FVKESK. There are 16 residues in the CDR3. The V end was cut by 1 base, the J end by 4 bases, with 17 bases between. The CDR3 here is CASSQAPGTVLYEQYF. The CDR3 DNA sequence: TGTGCCAGCAGCCAAGCTCCCGGGACCGTTTTATACGAGCAGTACTTC.

The genes are TRBV7-9 and TRBJ2-1; 8 bases agree with TRBD2. The CDR3 totals 16 residues. After removal of 5 bases from V and 2 bases from J, the junction contained 8 bases not matched to a gene. Germline-derived CDR1 and CDR2 are SEHNR and FQNEAQ (reference sequence). CDR3 sequence reads: CASSTFSGETYNEQFF. CDR3 nucleotide sequence: TGTGCCAGCAGCACCTTTAGCGGGGAGACCTACAATGAGCAGTTCTTC.

The rearrangement joins TRBV7-2 to TRBJ1-2, with TRBD1 identical over 9 bases. Unmatched junction bases numbered 9, after V lost 4 bases and J lost 6 bases. CDR1 is SGHTA, CDR2 FQGNSA, per germline. The CDR3 contains 15 residues. The CDR3 nucleotides are TGTGCCAGCAGCTCCAATCCCGGGACAGGGAATGGCTACACCTTC. Translated: CASSSNPGTGNGYTF.

The rearrangement uses TRBV9 and TRBJ2-2; a possible D gene is TRBD2 (5 bases). Trimming shortened V by 4 bases and J by 7 bases, and 11 bases separated the two germline ends. The CDR3 spans 13 residues. CDR1 and CDR2 from the germline V gene are SGDLS and YYNGEE. The chain's CDR3 is CASSFLARGELFF. CDR3 DNA: TGTGCCAGCAGCTTTCTAGCCCGCGGGGAGCTGTTTTTT.

The V and J genes are TRBV30 and TRBJ2-5; possible D gene TRBD1, 5 bases. The germline CDR1 and CDR2 sequences are GTSNPN and SVGIG (reference sequence). The V and J ends lost 0 bases and 1 base respectively, with 15 bases between them. The CDR3 consists of 16 residues. For the CDR3, the DNA is TGTGCCTGGAGTGTAGGGCAGGGCCCGCTCCAAGAGACCCAGTACTTC. Its translation: CAWSVGQGPLQETQYF.

The chain recombines TRBV30 with TRBJ2-7, with a weak D call TRBD2 (5 bases). Trimming left V 0 bases short and J 6 bases short, with 9 bases between. CDR1 and CDR2 (germline): GTSNPN, SVGIG (reference sequence). This CDR3 comprises 12 residues. This chain's CDR3 is CAWSVRGSEQYF. The DNA for the CDR3 is TGTGCCTGGAGTGTACGGGGATCCGAGCAGTACTTC.

The chain recombines TRBV27 with TRBJ2-7; 11 nucleotides agree with TRBD2. Unmatched junction bases numbered 5, after V lost 5 bases and J lost 2 bases. CDR1 is MNHEY, CDR2 SMNVEV, per germline (reference sequence). The CDR3 length is 15 residues. CDR3 DNA: TGTGCCAGCAGTCAGCGACTAGCGGGAACCTACGAGCAGTACTTC. Translating it yields CASSQRLAGTYEQYF.

The V and J genes are TRBV9 and TRBJ2-2; D unclear. The germline gives CDR1 SGDLS, CDR2 YYNGEE. Between the trimmed V and J ends, which lost 0 bases and 5 bases, there was a span of 5 bases. CDR3 size: 13 residues. CDR3 residues: CASSVEYTGELFF. The CDR3 DNA sequence: TGTGCCAGCAGCGTAGAATATACCGGGGAGCTGTTTTTT.

This clone was picked up one time. V gene TRBV10-1 combines with J gene TRBJ2-7, with 9 positions matching TRBD1. Per the germline V gene, CDR1 is WNHNN and CDR2 is SYGVQD (reference sequence). The junction had 8 bases not matched to a gene; V was cut back by 6 bases and J by 2 bases. The CDR3 has 15 residues. For the CDR3, the DNA is TGCGCCAGCAGCGATCCGGGACAGGGAACCTACGAGCAGTACTTC. Amino acid sequence: CASSDPGQGTYEQYF.

The chain carries TRBV19 and TRBJ1-6; D gene ambiguous. Per the germline V gene, CDR1 is LNHDA and CDR2 is SQIVND (reference sequence). V was shortened by 6 bases and J by 0 bases, with 3 bases between the two germline ends. This CDR3 is 13 amino acids long. CDR3 coding DNA: TGTGCCAGTAGCCCCTCCTATAATTCACCCCTCCACTTT. Protein product: CASSPSYNSPLHF. Looking up the rest from reference TRBV19 and TRBJ1-6 gives the full variable domain: DGGITQSPKYLFRKEGQNVTLSCEQNLNHDAMYWYRQDPGQGLRLIYYSQIVNDFQKGDIAEGYSVSREKKESFPLTVTSAQKNPTAFYLCASSPSYNSPLHFGNGTRLTVT.